This T cell receptor (beta chain) is drawn from a study of somatic mutations in cytotoxic T cells in rheumatoid arthritis. CDR3 length: 12 residues. The V gene lost 4 bases and the J gene lost 7 bases, with 10 bases spanning the gap. The germline V gene has CDR1 SGHDT and CDR2 YYEEEE. Clones were sequenced by immunoSEQ multiplex PCR, and TCRdb holds only the in-frame ones, with some missing. The repertoire holds roughly 20,000 clones, about 85% seen once, with over 13% in the top ten. Study findings and constraints: Among patients with rheumatoid arthritis, but not healthy controls, CD8+ clonality increased with age.

This clone has just one count. Its matching antigen is unknown. The receptor was isolated from an adult with rheumatoid arthritis. This chain links TRBV5-6 with TRBJ2-3; the D is unclear. Sequencing used CD8+ T cells sorted from blood. Written as DNA, the CDR3 is TGTGCCAGCAGCCCCGGTCAATATACGCAGTATTTT. Protein product: CASSPGQYTQYF.